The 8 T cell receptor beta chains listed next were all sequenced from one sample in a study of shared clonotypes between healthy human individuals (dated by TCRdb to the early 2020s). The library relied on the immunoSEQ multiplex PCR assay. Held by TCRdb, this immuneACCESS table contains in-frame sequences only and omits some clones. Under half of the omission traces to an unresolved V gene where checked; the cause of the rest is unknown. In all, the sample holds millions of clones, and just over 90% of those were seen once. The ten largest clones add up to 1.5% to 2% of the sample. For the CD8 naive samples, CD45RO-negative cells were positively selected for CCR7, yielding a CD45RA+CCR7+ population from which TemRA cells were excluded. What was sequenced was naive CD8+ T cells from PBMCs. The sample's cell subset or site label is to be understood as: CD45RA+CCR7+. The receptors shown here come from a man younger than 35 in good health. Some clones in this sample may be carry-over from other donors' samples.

The CDR3, as DNA: TGTGCCAGCAGCGGCAGCTTGGGGAATGAGCAGTTCTTC. Translated: CASSGSLGNEQFF. The gene calls are TRBV7-8 and TRBJ2-1; no reliable D call. The germline V gene encodes CDR1 SGHVS and CDR2 FQNEAQ. CDR3 length equals 13 residues. The ends were cut back, 5 bases at V and 7 bases at J, with 12 bases in the middle.

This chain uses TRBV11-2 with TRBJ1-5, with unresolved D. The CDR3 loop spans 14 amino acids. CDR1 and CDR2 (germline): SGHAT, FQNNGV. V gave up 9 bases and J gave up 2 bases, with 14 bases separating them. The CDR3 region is CARLGPNGNQPQHF. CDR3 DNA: TGTGCCAGACTCGGGCCGAATGGCAATCAGCCCCAGCATTTT.

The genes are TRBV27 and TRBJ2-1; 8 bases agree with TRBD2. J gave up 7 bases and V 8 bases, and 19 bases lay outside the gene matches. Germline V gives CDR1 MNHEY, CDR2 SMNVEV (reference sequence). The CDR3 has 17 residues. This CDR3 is CASGRAGFSGRGNEQFF. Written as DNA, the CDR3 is TGTGCCAGCGGGAGGGCAGGGTTCAGCGGGAGAGGGAATGAGCAGTTCTTC.

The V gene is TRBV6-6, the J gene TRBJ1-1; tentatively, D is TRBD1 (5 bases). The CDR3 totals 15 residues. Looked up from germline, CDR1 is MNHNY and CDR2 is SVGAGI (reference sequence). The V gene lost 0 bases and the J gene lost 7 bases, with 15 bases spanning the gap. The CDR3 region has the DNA TGTGCCAGCAGTTACTCGATCCCTCCGCAGGGTGAAGCTTTCTTT. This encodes CASSYSIPPQGEAFF.

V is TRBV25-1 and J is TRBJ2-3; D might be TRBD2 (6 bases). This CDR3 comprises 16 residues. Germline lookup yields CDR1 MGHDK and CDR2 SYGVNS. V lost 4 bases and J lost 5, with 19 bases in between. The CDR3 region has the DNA TGTGCCAGCAGTGCGTCCGGGACTCCGGTGAGAGATACGCAGTATTTT. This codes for CASSASGTPVRDTQYF.

CDR3 loop: CASSWLTEAGETQYF. CDR3 sequence (DNA): TGTGCCAGCAGCTGGCTGACTGAGGCGGGAGAGACCCAGTACTTC. The chain carries TRBV7-9 and TRBJ2-5; tentative D call: TRBD2 (5 bases). Germline assignment: CDR1 SEHNR and CDR2 FQNEAQ (reference sequence). Trimming cost V 4 bases and J 4 bases, with 16 bases left between them. The CDR3 contains 15 residues. The whole variable domain, remainder taken from reference TRBV7-9 and TRBJ2-5, is DTGVSQNPRHKITKRGQNVTFRCDPISEHNRLYWYRQTLGQGPEFLTYFQNEAQLEKSRLLSDRFSAERPKGSFSTLEIQRTEQGDSAMYLCASSWLTEAGETQYFGPGTRLLVL.

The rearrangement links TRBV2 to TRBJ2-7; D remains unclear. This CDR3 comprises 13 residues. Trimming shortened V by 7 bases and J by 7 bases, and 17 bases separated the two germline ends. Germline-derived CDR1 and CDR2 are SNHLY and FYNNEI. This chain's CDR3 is CASIRSTTKEQYF. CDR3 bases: TGTGCCAGCATCCGGTCTACCACTAAGGAGCAGTACTTC.

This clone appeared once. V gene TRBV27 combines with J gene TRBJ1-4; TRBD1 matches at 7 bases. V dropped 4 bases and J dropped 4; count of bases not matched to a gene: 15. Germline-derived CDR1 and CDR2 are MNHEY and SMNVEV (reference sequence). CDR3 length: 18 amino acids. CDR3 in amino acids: CASSSRQGPQSINEKLFF. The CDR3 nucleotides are TGTGCCAGCAGTTCTAGACAGGGTCCCCAGTCAATTAATGAAAAACTGTTTTTT.